This T cell receptor (beta chain) was retrieved from a study of T cell repertoires in cytomegalovirus infection. For the study at large: Shared public TCR beta signatures pointed to both CMV infection and a matching HLA type.

This clonotype has a count of ten or more. The target antigen is unknown. Whole-study findings and limits: HLA-C-restricted CMV-specific TCR beta clonotypes were dominant in the ex vivo response. The cumulative frequency of public TCR beta families distinguished individuals who carried CMV together with the relevant HLA.

TCRdb reprocessed the reads with MiXCR, giving one entry per CDR3 protein. The data hold approximately 250,000 distinct CDR3 sequences, with approximately 7% observed a single time. V was pared by 4 bases and J by 2 bases, with 15 bases between. The CDR3 loop spans 16 amino acids. Germline values: CDR1 MNHEY, CDR2 SVGEGT. The rearrangement joins TRBV6-2 or TRBV6-3 to TRBJ2-1; D is unclear. Sequenced material: PBMCs. The clonotype comes from a human donor in good health (CMV status not recorded). Some clones in this sample may be carry-over from other donors' samples. The CDR3 sequence is CASSSTARLPYNEQFF. Here the CDR3 DNA reads TGTGCCAGCAGTTCTACCGCGAGGCTCCCCTACAATGAGCAGTTCTTC.